Only a few counts were recorded for the clone carrying this T cell receptor beta chain. Its antigen is unidentified. Constant-region reverse primers amplified full-length variable regions, followed by semi-nested Nested Universal Primer A PCR. TCRdb fed the 5' RACE reads into MiXCR, producing one record per CDR3 protein. The sample has about 62,000 distinct CDR3 sequences; just under 30% are singletons. The study's findings and limits: The TCR gene usage of tumor memory CD4+ T cells clustered together with blood and lymph node memory CD4+ cells and with lymph node naive CD4+ cells.

V dropped 0 bases and J dropped 5 bases, with 7 bases sitting between them. The CDR3 length is 14 residues. The chain combines TRBV12-3 or TRBV12-4 with TRBJ2-2, with D perhaps matching TRBD2 (6 bases). The clonotype comes from a female donor with breast cancer. Input material: tumor-infiltrating naive CD4+ T cells sorted from the breast tumor. Subset indicated: naive CD4+ T cells, CD4+CD45RA+CD25-. DNA for the CDR3: TGTGCCAGCAGTTTAGCGGGGGGTACCGGGGAGCTGTTTTTT. Its translation is CASSLAGGTGELFF.